This T cell receptor beta chain was identified in a study of T cells in Graves' hyperthyroidism and ophthalmopathy. Germline values: CDR1 MNHGY, CDR2 SVAAGI. This CDR3 contains 14 residues. Deletions cut 3 bases from V and 6 bases from J, with 14 bases between. Researchers amplified the TCR beta CDR3 regions from RNA transcripts. Initially, a first-round RT-PCR of the TCR CDR3 employed the HTBI primer set. One entry per CDR3 protein results from TCRdb running MiXCR on the multiplex PCR reads. The sample shows more than 300,000 distinct CDR3 sequences, roughly 13% of them seen only once. Fresh peripheral blood, around 10 ml of it, supplied the PBMCs. Details on this clonotype: A much larger clone differs from this one at a single base, so this may be a read error.

The material sequenced was blood. The TCR was taken from a woman in her 30s with Graves' hyperthyroidism. The chain joins TRBV6-9 to TRBJ2-5; TRBD1 might be the D (6 bases). The CDR3 region has the DNA TGTGCCAGCAGTTACGACCCAGGGACAAAGACCCAGTACTTC. Translation: CASSYDPGTKTQYF.